This T cell receptor beta chain derives from a study of T cells in Graves' hyperthyroidism and ophthalmopathy. Diagnoses used clinical symptoms, serum thyroxine and TRAb, thyroid ultrasound and orbital computed tomography. Amplified regions were TCR beta CDR3 sequences from RNA transcripts. TCR CDR3 underwent first-round RT-PCR with the HTBI primer set. In TCRdb, the multiplex PCR reads were re-called with MiXCR into one record per CDR3 protein. The sample has about 400,000 distinct CDR3 sequences, less than 15% seen once; the top ten hold less than 10%. In this sample, this clonotype turned up many times. This sequence originates from a woman in her late teens or twenties with Graves' hyperthyroidism. Sequencing was carried out using blood.

CDR3: CASDPLDRETYNEQFF. The CDR3 nucleotides read TGTGCCAGCGATCCGCTGGACAGGGAGACCTACAATGAGCAGTTCTTC. The J gene is TRBJ2-1, the V gene TRBV6-1, with 8 bases that match TRBD1. The germline CDR1 and CDR2 sequences are MNHNS and SASEGT. J gave up 2 bases and V 8 bases, and 11 bases lay outside the gene matches. The CDR3 runs to 16 residues.